This T cell receptor beta chain was profiled in a study of control samples from healthy donors and cancer patients. Clones were read by immunoSEQ multiplex PCR, and TCRdb kept only the in-frame ones, dropping some. The sample has around 190,000 clones. From germline, CDR1 is SQVTM and CDR2 ANQGSEA. This CDR3 comprises 15 residues. The V and J ends lost 0 bases and 4 bases respectively, with 15 bases between them. The chain joins TRBV29-1 to TRBJ1-2, with D perhaps matching TRBD1 (5 bases). This clonotype was obtained from a woman in her twenties or thirties in good health. Material: blood. This chain's CDR3 is CSVEDDAGLVYGYTF. The CDR3 DNA sequence: TGCAGCGTTGAAGATGACGCGGGGCTTGTCTATGGCTACACCTTC.